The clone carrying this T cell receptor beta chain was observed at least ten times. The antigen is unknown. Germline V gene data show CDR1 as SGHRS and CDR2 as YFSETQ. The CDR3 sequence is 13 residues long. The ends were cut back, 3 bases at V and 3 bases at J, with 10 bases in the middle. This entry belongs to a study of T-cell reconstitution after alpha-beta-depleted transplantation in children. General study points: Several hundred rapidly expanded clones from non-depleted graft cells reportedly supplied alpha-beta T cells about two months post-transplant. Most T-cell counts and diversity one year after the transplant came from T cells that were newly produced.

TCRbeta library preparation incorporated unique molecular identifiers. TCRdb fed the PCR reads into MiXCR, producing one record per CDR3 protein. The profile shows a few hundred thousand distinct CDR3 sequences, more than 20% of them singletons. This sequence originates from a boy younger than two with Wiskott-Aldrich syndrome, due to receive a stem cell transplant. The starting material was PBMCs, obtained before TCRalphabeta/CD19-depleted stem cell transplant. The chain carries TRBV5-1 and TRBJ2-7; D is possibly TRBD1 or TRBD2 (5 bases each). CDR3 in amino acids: CASSSRGDYEQYF. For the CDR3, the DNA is TGCGCCAGCAGCTCCCGAGGGGACTACGAGCAGTACTTC.